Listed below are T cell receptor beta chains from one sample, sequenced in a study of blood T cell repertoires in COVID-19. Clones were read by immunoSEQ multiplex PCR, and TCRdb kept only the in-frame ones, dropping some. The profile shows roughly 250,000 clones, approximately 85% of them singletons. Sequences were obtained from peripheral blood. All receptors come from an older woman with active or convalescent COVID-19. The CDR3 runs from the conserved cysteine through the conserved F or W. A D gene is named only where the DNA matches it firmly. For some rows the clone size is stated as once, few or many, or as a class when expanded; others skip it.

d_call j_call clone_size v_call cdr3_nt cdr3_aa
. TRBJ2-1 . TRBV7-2 TGTGCCAGCAGCTTAGACCCTAGTTCTCCGCCAAATGAGCAGTTCTTC CASSLDPSSPPNEQFF
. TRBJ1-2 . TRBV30 TGTGCCTGGAGTGTAGGTGGCGCGGGAAATAGTGGCTACACCTTC CAWSVGGAGNSGYTF
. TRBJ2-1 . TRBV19 TGTGCCAGTAGCGTCCCAACGGGATACAATGAGCAGTTCTTC CASSVPTGYNEQFF
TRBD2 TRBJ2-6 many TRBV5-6 TGTGCCAGCAGCCGCGGGGGGCCTGGGGCCAACGTCCTGACTTTC CASSRGGPGANVLTF
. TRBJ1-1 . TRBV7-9 TGTGCCCTAACCAGACAGAACACTGAAGCTTTCTTT CALTRQNTEAFF
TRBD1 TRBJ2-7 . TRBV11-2 TGTGCCAGCAGACTAATGCCCACGCGACAGGGAGCCTACGAGCAGTACTTC CASRLMPTRQGAYEQYF
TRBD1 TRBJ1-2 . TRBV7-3 TGTGCCAGCAGCTACAGGACAGGGAGGAACTATGGCTACACCTTC CASSYRTGRNYGYTF
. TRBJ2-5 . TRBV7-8 TGTGCCAGCAGCTTAGTTTTGGCTGGCCAAGAGACCCAGTACTTC CASSLVLAGQETQYF
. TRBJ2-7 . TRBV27 TGTGCCAGCAGTTTTAACCAGGGCCCTTTAGGTGTGCAGTACTTC CASSFNQGPLGVQYF
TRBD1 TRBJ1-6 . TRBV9 TGTGCCAGCAGCCGGGGACAGATCTATAATTCACCCCTCCACTTT CASSRGQIYNSPLHF
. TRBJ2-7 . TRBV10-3 TGTGCCATCAGTGAGGACGACAGGGAGGCCGAGCAGTACTTC CAISEDDREAEQYF
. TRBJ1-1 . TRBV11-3 TGTGCCAGCAGCTACCTCGGGGACACTGAAGCTTTCTTT CASSYLGDTEAFF
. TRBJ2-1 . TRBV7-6 TGTGCCAGCAGCCCCTTGTCCGGTACGGGCAATGAGCAGTTCTTC CASSPLSGTGNEQFF
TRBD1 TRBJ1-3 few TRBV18 TGTGCCAGCTCACCTCAGGGGGCAGGGGCCCTTTCTGGAAACACCATATATTTT CASSPQGAGALSGNTIYF
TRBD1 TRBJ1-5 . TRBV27 TGTGCCAGCTATCCGGGACAGGGGGGACATCAGCCCCAGCATTTT CASYPGQGGHQPQHF
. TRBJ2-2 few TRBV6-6 TGTGCCAGCAATAGGGGGAACACCGGGGAGCTGTTTTTT CASNRGNTGELFF
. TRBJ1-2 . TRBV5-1 TGCGCCAGCAGCTTGTTTACGGGGGATGGCTATGGCTACACCTTC CASSLFTGDGYGYTF
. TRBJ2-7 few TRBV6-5 TGTGCCAGCAGTTACTCGATCCCAGTTTCCTACGAGCAGTACTTC CASSYSIPVSYEQYF
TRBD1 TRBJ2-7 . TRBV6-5 TGTGCCAGCACCCTGGGACAGGGGATCTACGAGCAGTACTTC CASTLGQGIYEQYF
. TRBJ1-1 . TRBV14 TGTGCCAGCAGCCCCCGGCAGGGTTGGGGGAACACTGAAGCTTTCTTT CASSPRQGWGNTEAFF
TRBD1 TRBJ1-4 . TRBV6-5 TGTGCCAGCACGACAGGGCGGGGAGATGAAAAACTGTTTTTT CASTTGRGDEKLFF
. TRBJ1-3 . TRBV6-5 TGTGCCAGCAGTCCCGCGGTCTACGGTGGAAACACCATATATTTT CASSPAVYGGNTIYF
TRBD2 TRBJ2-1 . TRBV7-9 TGTGCCAGCAGCTCCAGCGGGGCCTACAATGAGCAGTTCTTC CASSSSGAYNEQFF
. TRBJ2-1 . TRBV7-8 TGTGCCAGCAGCCCGGGGGTGGGCAATGAGCAGTTCTTC CASSPGVGNEQFF
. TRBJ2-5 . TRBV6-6 TGTGCCAGCAGTTACTCGATGCGGGGAGAGACCCAGTACTTC CASSYSMRGETQYF
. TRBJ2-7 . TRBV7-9 TGTGCCAGCAGCTTCGAAGAGAGCTCCTACGAGCAGTACTTC CASSFEESSYEQYF